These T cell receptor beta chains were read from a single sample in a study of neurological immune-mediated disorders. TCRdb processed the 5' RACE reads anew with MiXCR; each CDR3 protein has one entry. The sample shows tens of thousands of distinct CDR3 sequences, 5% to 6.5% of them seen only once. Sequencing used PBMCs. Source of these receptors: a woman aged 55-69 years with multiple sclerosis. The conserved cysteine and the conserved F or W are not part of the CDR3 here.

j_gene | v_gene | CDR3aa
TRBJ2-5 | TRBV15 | ATSRDPVKTQY
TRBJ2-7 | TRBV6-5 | ASSYYGTGYEQY
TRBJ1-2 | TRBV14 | ASSQDLQTVRYT
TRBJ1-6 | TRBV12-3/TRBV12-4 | ASIIGRTGRNSPLH
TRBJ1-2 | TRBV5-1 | ASSGLRNYGYT
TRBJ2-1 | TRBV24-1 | ATSPTSGYYNEQF
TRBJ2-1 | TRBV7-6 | ASSLTGDPYNEQF
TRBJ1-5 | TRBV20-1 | SARDEGVLWQPQH
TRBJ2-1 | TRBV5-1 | ASSLMWTVSNEQF
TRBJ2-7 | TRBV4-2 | ASSQAQDTSSYEQY
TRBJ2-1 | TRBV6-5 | ASIRDWSSYNEQF
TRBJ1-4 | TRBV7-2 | ASSLVGTDNEKLF
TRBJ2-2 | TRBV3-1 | ASSQVLGNTGELF
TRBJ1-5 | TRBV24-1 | APQGIQPQH
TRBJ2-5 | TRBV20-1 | SARRGLVETQY
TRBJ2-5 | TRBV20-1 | SARDQGETQY
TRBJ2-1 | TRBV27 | ASSSNGGGVEQF
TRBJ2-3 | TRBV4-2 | ASSQTGVGSTDTQY
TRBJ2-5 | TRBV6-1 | ASSQPQTQY
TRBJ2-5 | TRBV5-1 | ASSPVAGANQETQY
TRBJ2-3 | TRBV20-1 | SARLAGGTDTQY
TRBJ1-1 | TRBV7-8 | ASSLRRGVRNTEAF
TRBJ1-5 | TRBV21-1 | ASPPIEGSNQPQH
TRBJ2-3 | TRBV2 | ASIGSPSTDTQY
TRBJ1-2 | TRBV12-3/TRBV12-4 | ASSLRLEGYGYT
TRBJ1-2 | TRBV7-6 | ASSLRGAGGDGYT
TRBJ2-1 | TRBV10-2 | ASSDFRGYNEQF
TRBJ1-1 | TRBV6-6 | ASSPGFRNTEAF
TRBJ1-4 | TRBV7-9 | ASSVGTGLVELF
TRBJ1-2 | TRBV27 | ASSLGPYYGYT
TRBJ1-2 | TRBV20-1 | SASPGILNYGYT
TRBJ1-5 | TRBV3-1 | ASSQFSGGQPQH
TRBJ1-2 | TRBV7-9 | ASSFSTGWTMDGYT
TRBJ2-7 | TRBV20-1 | SARVGTSGGRKISYEQY
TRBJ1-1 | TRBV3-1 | ASSHRRATLTEAF
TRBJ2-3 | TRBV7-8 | ASSLRGALADTQY
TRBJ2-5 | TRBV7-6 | ASSKLTGLETQY
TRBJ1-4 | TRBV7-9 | ASSSDRRGEKLF
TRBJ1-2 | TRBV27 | ASRLRGTYGYT
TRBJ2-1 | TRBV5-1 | ASSLTVSYNEQF
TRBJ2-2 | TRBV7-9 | ASSLQGITGGLF
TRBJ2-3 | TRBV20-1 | SAETGGAGTDTQY
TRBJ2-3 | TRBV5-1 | ASSLGGPKADTQY
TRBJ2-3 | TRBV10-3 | AISKQGDTDTQY
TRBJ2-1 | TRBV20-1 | SAKSFGTGGNEQF
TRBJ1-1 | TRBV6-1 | ASRKGVQAF
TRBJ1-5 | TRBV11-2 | ASSLGQGWNQPQH
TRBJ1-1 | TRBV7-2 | ASSFGQGEAF
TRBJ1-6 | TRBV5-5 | ASSVVGQDSPLH
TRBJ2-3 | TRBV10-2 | ASSVTVSSTDTQY
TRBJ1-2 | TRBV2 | ASSSRGSSNGYT